These 3 T cell receptor beta chains share one sample of origin, sequenced in a study of shared clonotypes between healthy human individuals. The data were produced by immunoSEQ multiplex PCR, yet TCRdb's version contains in-frame clones alone and is incomplete. The sample shows roughly 1,500,000 clones, approximately 98% of them seen only once. The specimen was naive CD4+ T cells sorted from blood. As to subset: CD45RA+ positively selected. These receptors were collected from a man aged 30-40 years in good health.

The chain combines TRBV4-3 with TRBJ2-7; D uncertain. Per the germline V gene, CDR1 is LGHNA and CDR2 is YSLEER. Trimming cost V 4 bases and J 2 bases, with 9 bases left between them. The CDR3 spans 13 residues. The CDR3 sequence: CASSRGRAYEQYF. The CDR3 nucleotides are TGCGCCAGCAGCCGAGGACGCGCCTACGAGCAGTACTTC.

This clone was seen only once. Other DNA variants within this sample encode the same CDR3. The chain links TRBV11-2 to TRBJ1-1, with D perhaps TRBD1 (5 bases). The CDR3 runs 13 residues. Per germline, CDR1 SGHAT and CDR2 FQNNGV. V was pared by 5 bases and J by 3 bases, with 10 bases between. CDR3 DNA: TGTGCCAGCAGCCTTACAGGAGACACTGAAGCTTTCTTT. Translation: CASSLTGDTEAFF. The full variable domain, completed using reference TRBV11-2 and TRBJ1-1, is EAGVAQSPRYKIIEKRQSVAFWCNPISGHATLYWYQQILGQGPKLLIQFQNNGVVDDSQLPKDRFSAERLKGVDSTLKIQPAKLEDSAVYLCASSLTGDTEAFFGQGTRLTVV.

The chain is built from TRBV28 and TRBJ2-3; TRBD1 matches 8 bases. This CDR3 contains 13 residues. The J segment lost 2 bases and the V segment lost 6 bases, leaving 1 base of the junction unmatched. The germline CDR1 and CDR2 sequences are MDHEN and SYDVKM. CDR3 in DNA: TGTGCCAGCAGGCAGGGGGCCACAGATACGCAGTATTTT. This sequence encodes CASRQGATDTQYF.